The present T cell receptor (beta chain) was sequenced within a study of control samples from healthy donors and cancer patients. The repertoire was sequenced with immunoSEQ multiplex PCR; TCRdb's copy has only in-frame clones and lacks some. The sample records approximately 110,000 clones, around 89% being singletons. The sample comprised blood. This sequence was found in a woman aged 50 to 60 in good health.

Here the CDR3 DNA reads TGTGCCAGCAGTTACAGACAGGGAACGTTTCAGCCCCAGCATTTT. It codes for CASSYRQGTFQPQHF. The chain combines TRBV6-6 with TRBJ1-5; 7 bases fit TRBD1. V lost 2 bases and J lost 6; bases outside the gene matches: 7. CDR1 and CDR2 from the germline V gene are MNHNY and SVGAGI (reference sequence). This CDR3 has 15 amino acids.